This T cell receptor beta chain was recorded in a study of blood T cells in healthy people across ages. V lost 1 base and J 8 bases, leaving 11 bases between the germline ends. Germline loops: CDR1 LGHNA, CDR2 YSLEER. This CDR3 has 13 residues. With a J-beta primer mix and a sample-barcoded 5' primer, a second PCR ran roughly 6 to 11 cycles. TCRdb processed the 5' RACE reads anew with MiXCR; each CDR3 protein has one entry. Among hundreds of thousands of distinct CDR3 sequences listed, roughly 41% were seen once. The rearrangement uses TRBV4-3 and TRBJ1-2; the D gene is possibly TRBD1 (5 bases). The specimen was blood. The receptor's source is a man at least 80 years old in good health. The CDR3: CASSQVGERGYTF. In DNA form, the CDR3 reads TGCGCCAGCAGCCAAGTAGGGGAACGGGGCTACACCTTC.